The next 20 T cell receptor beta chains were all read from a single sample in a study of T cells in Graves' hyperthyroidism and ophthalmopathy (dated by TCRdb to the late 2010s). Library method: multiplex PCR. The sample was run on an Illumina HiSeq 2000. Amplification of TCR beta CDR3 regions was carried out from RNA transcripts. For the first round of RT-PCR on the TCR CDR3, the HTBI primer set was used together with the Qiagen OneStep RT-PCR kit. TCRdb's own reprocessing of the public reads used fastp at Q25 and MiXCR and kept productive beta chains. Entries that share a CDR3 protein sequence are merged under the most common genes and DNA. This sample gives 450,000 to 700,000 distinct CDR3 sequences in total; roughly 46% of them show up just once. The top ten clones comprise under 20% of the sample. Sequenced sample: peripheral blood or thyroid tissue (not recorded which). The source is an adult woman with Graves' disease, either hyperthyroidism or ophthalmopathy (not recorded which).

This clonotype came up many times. As DNA, the CDR3 is TGTGCCAGCAGCTTAATAACAGGGAGTTACGGCACTGAAGCTTTCTTT. Amino acids: CASSLITGSYGTEAFF. The V and J genes are TRBV7-9 and TRBJ1-1; TRBD1 might be the D (6 bases). CDR3 length equals 16 residues. Trimming removed 2 bases at V and 4 bases at J, with 17 bases between. The germline gives CDR1 SEHNR, CDR2 FQNEAQ (reference sequence).

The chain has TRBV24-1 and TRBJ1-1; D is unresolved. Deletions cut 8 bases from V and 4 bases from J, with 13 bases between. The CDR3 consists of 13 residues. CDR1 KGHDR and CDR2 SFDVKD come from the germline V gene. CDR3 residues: CATKGLTGTEAFF. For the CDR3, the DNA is TGTGCCACCAAAGGCCTTACGGGCACTGAAGCTTTCTTT.

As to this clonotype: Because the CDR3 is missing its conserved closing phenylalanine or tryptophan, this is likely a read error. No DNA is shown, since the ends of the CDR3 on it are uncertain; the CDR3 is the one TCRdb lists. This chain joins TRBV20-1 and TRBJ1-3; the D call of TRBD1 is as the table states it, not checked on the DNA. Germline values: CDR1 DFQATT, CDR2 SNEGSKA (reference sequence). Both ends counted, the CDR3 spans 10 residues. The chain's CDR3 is CSASGGIRNT.

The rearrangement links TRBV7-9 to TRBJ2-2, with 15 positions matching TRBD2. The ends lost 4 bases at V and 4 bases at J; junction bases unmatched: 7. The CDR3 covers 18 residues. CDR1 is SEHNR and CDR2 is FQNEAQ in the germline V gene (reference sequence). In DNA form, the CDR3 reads TGTGCCAGCAGCTCCGGACTAGCGGGAGGGCGCGGCACCGGGGAGCTGTTTTTT. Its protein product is CASSSGLAGGRGTGELFF.

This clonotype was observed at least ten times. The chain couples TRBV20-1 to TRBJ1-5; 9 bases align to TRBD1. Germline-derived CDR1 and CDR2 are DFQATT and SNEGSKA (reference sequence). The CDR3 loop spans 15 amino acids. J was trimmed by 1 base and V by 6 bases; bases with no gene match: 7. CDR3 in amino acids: CSATYRGRSNQPQHF. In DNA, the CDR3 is TGCAGTGCGACCTACAGGGGGCGAAGCAATCAGCCCCAGCATTTT.

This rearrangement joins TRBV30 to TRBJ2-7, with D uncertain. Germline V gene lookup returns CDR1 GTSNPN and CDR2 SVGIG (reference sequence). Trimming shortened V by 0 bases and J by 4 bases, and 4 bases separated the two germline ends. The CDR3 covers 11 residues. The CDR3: CAWSVLYEQYF. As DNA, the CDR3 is TGTGCCTGGAGTGTACTTTACGAGCAGTACTTC.

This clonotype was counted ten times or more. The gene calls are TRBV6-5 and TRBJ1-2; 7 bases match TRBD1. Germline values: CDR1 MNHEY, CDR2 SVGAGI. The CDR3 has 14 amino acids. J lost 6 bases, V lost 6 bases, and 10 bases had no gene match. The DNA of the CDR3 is TGTGCCAGCAGCTCCCCGGGACAGCTAAATGGCTACACCTTC. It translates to CASSSPGQLNGYTF.

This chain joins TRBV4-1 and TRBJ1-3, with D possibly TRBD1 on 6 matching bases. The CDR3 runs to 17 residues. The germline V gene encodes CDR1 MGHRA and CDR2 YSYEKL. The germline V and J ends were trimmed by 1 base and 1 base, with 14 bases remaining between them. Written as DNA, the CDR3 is TGCGCCAGCAGCCAAGGACCGGGACACCGGTCTGGAAACACCATATATTTT. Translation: CASSQGPGHRSGNTIYF.

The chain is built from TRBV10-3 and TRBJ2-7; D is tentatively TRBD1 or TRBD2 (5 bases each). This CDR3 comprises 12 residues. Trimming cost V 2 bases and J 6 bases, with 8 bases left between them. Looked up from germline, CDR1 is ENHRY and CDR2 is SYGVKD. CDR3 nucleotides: TGTGCCATCAGTGAGGAGGGGTCCGAGCAGTACTTC. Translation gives CAISEEGSEQYF.

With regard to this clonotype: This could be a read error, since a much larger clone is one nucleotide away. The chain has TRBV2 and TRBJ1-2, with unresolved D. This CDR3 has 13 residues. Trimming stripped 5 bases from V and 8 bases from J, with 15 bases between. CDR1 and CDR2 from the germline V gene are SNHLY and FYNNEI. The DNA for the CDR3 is TGTGCCAGCAGTCTCACCGATCTTAGGGGCTACACCTTC. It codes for CASSLTDLRGYTF.

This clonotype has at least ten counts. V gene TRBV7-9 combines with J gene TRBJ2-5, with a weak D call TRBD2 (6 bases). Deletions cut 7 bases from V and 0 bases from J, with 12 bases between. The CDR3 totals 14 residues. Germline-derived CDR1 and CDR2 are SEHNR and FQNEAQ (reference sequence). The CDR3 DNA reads TGTGCCAGCAATAAAGCTAGCGACCAAGAGACCCAGTACTTC. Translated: CASNKASDQETQYF.

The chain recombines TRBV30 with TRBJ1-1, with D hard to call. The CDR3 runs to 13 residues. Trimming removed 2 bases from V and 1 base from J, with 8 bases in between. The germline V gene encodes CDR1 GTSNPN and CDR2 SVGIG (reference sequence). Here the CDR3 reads CAWSTTSNTEAFF. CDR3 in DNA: TGTGCCTGGAGTACAACATCGAACACTGAAGCTTTCTTT.

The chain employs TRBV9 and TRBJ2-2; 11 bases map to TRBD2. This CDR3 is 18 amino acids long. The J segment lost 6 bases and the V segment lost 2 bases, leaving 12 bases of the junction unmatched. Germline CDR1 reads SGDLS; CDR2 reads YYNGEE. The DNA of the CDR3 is TGTGCCAGCAGCGTGGGTCCTCTAGCGGGAGGCTCAGCCGGGGAGCTGTTTTTT. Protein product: CASSVGPLAGGSAGELFF.

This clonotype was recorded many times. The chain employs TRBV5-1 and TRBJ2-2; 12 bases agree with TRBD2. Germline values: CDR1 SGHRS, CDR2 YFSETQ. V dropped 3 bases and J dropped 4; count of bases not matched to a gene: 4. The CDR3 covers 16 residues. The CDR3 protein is CASSSTSGSFTGELFF. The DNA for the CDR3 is TGCGCCAGCAGCTCGACTAGCGGGAGCTTCACCGGGGAGCTGTTTTTT.

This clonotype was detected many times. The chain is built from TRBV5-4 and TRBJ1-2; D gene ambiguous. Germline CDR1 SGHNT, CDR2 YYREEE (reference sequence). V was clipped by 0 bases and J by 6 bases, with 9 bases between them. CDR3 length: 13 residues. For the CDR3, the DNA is TGTGCCAGCAGCTTGGGGAGGGTCGATGGCTACACCTTC. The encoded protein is CASSLGRVDGYTF. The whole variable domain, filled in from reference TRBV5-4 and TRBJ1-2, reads ETGVTQSPTHLIKTRGQQVTLRCSSQSGHNTVSWYQQALGQGPQFIFQYYREEENGRGNFPPRFSGLQFPNYSSELNVNALELDDSALYLCASSLGRVDGYTFGSGTRLTVV.

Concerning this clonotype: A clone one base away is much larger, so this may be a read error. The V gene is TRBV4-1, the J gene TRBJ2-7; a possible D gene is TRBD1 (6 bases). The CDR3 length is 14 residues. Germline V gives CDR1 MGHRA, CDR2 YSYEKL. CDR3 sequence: CASSQPGQNYEHYF. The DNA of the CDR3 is TGCGCCAGCAGCCAACCGGGACAAAACTACGAGCACTACTTC.

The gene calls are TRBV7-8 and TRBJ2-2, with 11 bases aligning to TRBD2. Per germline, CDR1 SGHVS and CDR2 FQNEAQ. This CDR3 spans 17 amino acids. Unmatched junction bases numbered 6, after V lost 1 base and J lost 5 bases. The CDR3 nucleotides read TGTGCCAGCAGCTTAGGGACTAGCGGGTTATCAACCGGGGAGCTGTTTTTT. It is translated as CASSLGTSGLSTGELFF.

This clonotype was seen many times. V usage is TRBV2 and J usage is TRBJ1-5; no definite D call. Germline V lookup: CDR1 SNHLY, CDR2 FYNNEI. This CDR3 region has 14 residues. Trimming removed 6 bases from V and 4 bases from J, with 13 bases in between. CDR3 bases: TGTGCCAGCAGCATCGAGTGGGGAAATCAGCCCCAGCATTTT. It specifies CASSIEWGNQPQHF.

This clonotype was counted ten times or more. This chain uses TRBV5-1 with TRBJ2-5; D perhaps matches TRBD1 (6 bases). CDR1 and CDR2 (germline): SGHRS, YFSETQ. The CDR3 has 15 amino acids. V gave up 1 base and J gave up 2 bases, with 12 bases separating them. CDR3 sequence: CASSLYQGSQETQYF. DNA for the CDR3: TGCGCCAGCAGCTTGTACCAGGGGAGTCAAGAGACCCAGTACTTC.

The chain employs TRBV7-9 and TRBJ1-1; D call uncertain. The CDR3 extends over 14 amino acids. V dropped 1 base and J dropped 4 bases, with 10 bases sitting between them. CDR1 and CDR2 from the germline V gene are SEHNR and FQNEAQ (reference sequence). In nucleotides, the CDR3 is TGTGCCAGCAGCTTAGGGGGTGGCCCCACTGAAGCTTTCTTT. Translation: CASSLGGGPTEAFF.